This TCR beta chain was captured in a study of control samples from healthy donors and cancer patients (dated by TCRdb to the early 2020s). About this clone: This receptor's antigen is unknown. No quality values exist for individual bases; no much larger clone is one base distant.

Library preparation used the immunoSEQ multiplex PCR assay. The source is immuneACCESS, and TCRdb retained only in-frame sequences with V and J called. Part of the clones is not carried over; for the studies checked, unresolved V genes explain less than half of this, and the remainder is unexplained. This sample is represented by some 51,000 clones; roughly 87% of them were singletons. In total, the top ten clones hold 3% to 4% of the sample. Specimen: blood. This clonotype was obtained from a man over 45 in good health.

The sequenced DNA is TGTGCCAGCAGCCAGAACACTGAAGCTTTCTTT. Its protein is CASSQNTEAFF. The chain joins TRBV4-2 to TRBJ1-1; the D gene lacks a confident call. CDR1 LGHNA and CDR2 YNFKEQ are derived from the germline V gene. The CDR3 has 11 amino acids, counting the end cysteine and phenylalanine. Only the CDR3 part of the read is kept: 33 bases, read in frame from the first base. V loses 3 bases, J loses 1 base, and the germline ends lie 0 bases apart.